The rows below give T cell receptor beta chains drawn from one sample of a study of blood T cell repertoires in COVID-19. Assay used: immunoSEQ multiplex PCR; TCRdb lists only in-frame clones, some missing. The sample includes 200,000 to 250,000 clones, under 85% of them seen just once. The sample taken for sequencing was peripheral blood. The receptors stem from a woman older than 75 with COVID-19, enrolled during active disease. The CDR3 runs from the conserved cysteine through the conserved F or W. The D gene is left open where the match is weak. Some rows mark clone size as missing; the rest say once, few, many or name a class of expanded clone.

NA	TRBJ1-4	NA	TRBV6-2/TRBV6-3	CASSYSYGESNEKLFF	TGTGCCAGCAGTTATAGCTATGGGGAGTCTAATGAAAAACTGTTTTTT
TRBD1	TRBJ2-6	NA	TRBV28	CASSSQGAGANVLTF	TGTGCCAGCAGTTCACAGGGGGCTGGGGCCAACGTCCTGACTTTC
TRBD1	TRBJ1-2	once	TRBV2	CASSLTGVSYGYTF	TGTGCCAGCTCTCTTACAGGGGTCAGCTATGGCTACACCTTC
TRBD2	TRBJ2-7	NA	TRBV19	CASSAAGDRSYEQYF	TGTGCCAGTAGTGCGGCGGGAGACCGGTCCTACGAGCAGTACTTC
NA	TRBJ1-5	NA	TRBV19	CARGRQPQHF	TGTGCCAGGGGGCGGCAGCCCCAGCATTTT
NA	TRBJ1-6	NA	TRBV5-4	CASRLLGGQYNSPLHF	TGTGCCAGCAGGTTGCTTGGAGGGCAGTATAATTCACCCCTCCACTTT
NA	TRBJ2-7	NA	TRBV18	CASSKVGSSYEQYF	TGTGCCAGCTCCAAAGTGGGCAGCTCCTACGAGCAGTACTTC
NA	TRBJ1-6	NA	TRBV6-1	CASSETGQYNSPLHF	TGTGCCAGCAGTGAGACCGGACAGTATAATTCACCCCTCCACTTT
NA	TRBJ1-2	NA	TRBV10-3	CAITQWGTTNYGYTF	TGTGCCATCACCCAATGGGGGACTACTAACTATGGCTACACCTTC
TRBD1	TRBJ2-2	NA	TRBV3-1/TRBV3-2	CASSQDTGARSNTGELFF	TGTGCCAGCAGCCAAGATACAGGGGCCAGGTCGAACACCGGGGAGCTGTTTTTT
NA	TRBJ2-3	NA	TRBV2	CASSEVSAGSQYF	TGTGCCAGCAGTGAGGTGTCGGCAGGGTCCCAGTATTTT
TRBD1	TRBJ2-7	NA	TRBV7-2	CASSFAGTGYEQYF	TGTGCCAGCAGCTTCGCCGGGACAGGGTACGAGCAGTACTTC
TRBD1	TRBJ1-5	NA	TRBV28	CASRPRTGGNQPQHF	TGTGCCAGCAGGCCAAGGACAGGAGGCAATCAGCCCCAGCATTTT
NA	TRBJ1-6	NA	TRBV7-3	CASSLLGDNRSPLHF	TGTGCCAGCAGCTTATTGGGCGACAATCGATCACCCCTCCACTTT
NA	TRBJ2-5	NA	TRBV5-8	CASSLRGSETQYF	TGTGCCAGCAGCTTGAGAGGGTCAGAGACCCAGTACTTC
TRBD2	TRBJ2-3	NA	TRBV5-1	CASSLILAGTDTQYF	TGCGCCAGCAGCTTGATCCTAGCGGGTACAGATACGCAGTATTTT
NA	TRBJ1-3	NA	TRBV28	CASSLMGLPGNTIYF	TGTGCCAGCAGTTTAATGGGGCTCCCTGGAAACACCATATATTTT
TRBD1	TRBJ2-3	NA	TRBV28	CASSPPGTGIPDTQYF	TGTGCCAGCAGCCCCCCCGGGACAGGGATTCCAGATACGCAGTATTTT
NA	TRBJ2-1	once	TRBV24-1	CATSDRLANNEQFF	TGTGCCACCAGTGATAGGCTAGCGAACAATGAGCAGTTCTTC
TRBD1	TRBJ2-7	once	TRBV5-1	CASSTGTGNYEQYF	TGCGCCAGCAGCACTGGGACAGGGAACTACGAGCAGTACTTC
NA	TRBJ2-7	NA	TRBV5-1	CASSDIGEQYF	TGCGCCAGCTCGGACATTGGCGAGCAGTACTTC
TRBD1	TRBJ2-7	NA	TRBV7-8	CASSSSGQWDEQYF	TGTGCCAGCAGCTCTTCGGGACAGTGGGACGAGCAGTACTTC
NA	TRBJ2-3	NA	TRBV15	CATSGHNPGDTQYF	TGTGCCACCAGCGGACACAATCCAGGAGATACGCAGTATTTT
NA	TRBJ2-1	NA	TRBV5-1	CASSFDTSYNEQFF	TGCGCCAGCAGCTTTGACACCTCCTACAATGAGCAGTTCTTC
TRBD2	TRBJ2-1	NA	TRBV12-3/TRBV12-4	CASSLGLVPSLFF	TGTGCCAGCAGTTTGGGACTAGTTCCTAGCCTGTTCTTC
NA	TRBJ2-2	NA	TRBV6-5	CASSLDSHTGELFF	TGTGCCAGCAGTTTGGACAGTCACACCGGGGAGCTGTTTTTT
TRBD1	TRBJ2-1	once	TRBV5-1	CASSLVAGQGNNEQFF	TGCGCCAGCAGCTTGGTCGCAGGACAGGGGAACAATGAGCAGTTCTTC